This TCR beta chain was retrieved from a study of T cell responses to AZD1222 COVID-19 vaccine (dated by TCRdb to 2020 to 2023). With respect to the entire study: AZD1222 recipients given second doses at about 4 weeks or at about 12 weeks were pooled, since spike-specific TCR depth and breadth were not found to differ between the two schedules. Trial participants were enrolled by age into subgroups of 18-55, 56-69 and 70-plus years, and about 150, 27 and 61 TCR-sequenced participants, respectively, were included in these subgroups. TCR sequencing was performed for more than 230 trial participants, of whom around 200 were given two doses of AZD1222 and around 26 were given two doses of MenACWY control vaccine.

A word on this clone: Its recognized antigen is unknown. The junction and the germline gene differ at one end; a read error may be behind it.

Reading the germline V gene gives CDR1 SGHDT and CDR2 YYEEEE. The CDR3, from cysteine to phenylalanine, totals 14 residues. The sequence is cut down to CDR3 DNA, 42 bases in frame from base 1. The time point label, read with the paper, signifies: baseline before first vaccination. Vaccinee samples were obtained from the UK trials COV001 and COV002, which included a single-blind randomized controlled phase 2/3 trial of AZD1222 (ChAdOx1 nCoV-19) in healthy adults. Trial participant PBMC samples were collected at day 0 and day 28 after the second dose for TCRbeta chain sequencing. The CDR3 regions of human TCRbeta chains were analyzed by immunosequencing. In the source study's methods: TCRs in the repertoires were compared against a reference library of SARS-CoV-2-specific TCRs that had been generated with the MIRA antigen-specificity platform. Breadth meant the fraction of unique TCRs that were SARS-CoV-2-associated, whereas depth meant the fraction of total T cells that were SARS-CoV-2-associated. Each spike-specific TCR was assigned to its reactive spike region and to a CD4 or CD8 class using the MIRA data. Log10-transformed breadth and depth values were compared by one-way ANOVA with Sidak's multiple comparisons tests. In its TCRdb copy, this immuneACCESS table keeps in-frame sequences only and misses some clones. Where compared with another copy, unresolved V genes explain less than half of these, and the others have no known cause. The DNA gave D and trimming, while V, J and clone size come from that table. The sample records about 260,000 clones, approximately 95% of which are singletons. The ten largest clones add up to roughly 0.6% of the sample.

On the study overall, not on this receptor specifically: The 56-69-year group was small, and its depth increase did not reach significance, likely because of low power. After two AZD1222 doses, spike-specific TCR breadth and depth were significantly higher than at day 0 and than in MenACWY recipients. Participants were mostly white British and included more females than males, and it was suggested by the authors that clonal diversity may have been underestimated. Because no samples from the day 14 peak response were available, repertoires could be characterized only after the peak T cell response. Conclusions about previously exposed vaccinees are limited, since just a handful of AZD1222 recipients were seropositive for SARS-CoV-2 at baseline. The vaccine-associated CD4 TCRs covered the entire spike protein, and the dominant responses fell in regions 160-218 and 743-854. Reportedly, close to half of the unique spike-specific TCRs recognized epitopes lying outside the regions that are mutated in the B.1.351 and B.1.1.7 variants.

The specimen was peripheral blood, collected on day 0 of AZD1222 vaccination. Recombination connected TRBV5-6 to TRBJ1-2, and 7 bases in between align with TRBD1. The receptor was isolated from an adult in good health. The CDR3 amino acid sequence is: CASSEPTGIYGHTF. In nucleotide form, the sequence is TGTGCCAGCAGCGAACCGACAGGGATCTATGGCCACACCTTC.